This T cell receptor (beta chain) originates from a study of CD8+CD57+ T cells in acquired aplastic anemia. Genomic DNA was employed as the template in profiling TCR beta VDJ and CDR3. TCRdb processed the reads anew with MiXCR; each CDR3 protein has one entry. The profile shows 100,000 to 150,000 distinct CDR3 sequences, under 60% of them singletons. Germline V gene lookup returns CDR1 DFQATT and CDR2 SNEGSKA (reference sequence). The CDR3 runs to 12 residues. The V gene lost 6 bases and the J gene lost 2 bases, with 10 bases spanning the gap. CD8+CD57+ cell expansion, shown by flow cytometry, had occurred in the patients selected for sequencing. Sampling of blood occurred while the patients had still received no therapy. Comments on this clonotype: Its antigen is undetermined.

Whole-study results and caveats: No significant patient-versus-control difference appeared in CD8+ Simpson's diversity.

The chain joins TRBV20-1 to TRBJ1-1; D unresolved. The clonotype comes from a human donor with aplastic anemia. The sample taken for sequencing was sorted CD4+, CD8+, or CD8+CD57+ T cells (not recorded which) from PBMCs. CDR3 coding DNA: TGCAGTGCCCCTCGCGACAACACTGAAGCTTTCTTT. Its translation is CSAPRDNTEAFF.